The subject of this entry is one T cell receptor beta chain. This clone occurred a few times. Which antigen it targets is not known. No per-base quality is available; no much larger clone lies one base away. To sequence the TCRbeta CDR3 region, genomic DNA was isolated from the sorted cells. The immunoSEQ Assay was used to sequence the TCRbeta CDR3 regions. TCRdb stores this immuneACCESS table with in-frame sequences only. Part of the clones is absent; in the studies checked, under half of the shortfall reflects unresolved V genes, and no reason is known for the rest. The sample table shows 95,000 to 100,000 clones, and more than 85% are seen once. The ten largest account for about 0.24% of the sample. The sample originates from a study of OX40 agonist ivuxolimab in advanced cancers. Study-level background: Ivuxolimab, which targeted the costimulatory receptor OX40 (CD134), was an agonistic, fully human IgG2 monoclonal antibody. A male proportion of nearly 85% and a mean age of roughly 58 years, ranging from about 20 to 80, were recorded for the dose-escalation cohort. Patients were allowed to have had prior anti-PD-1, anti-PD-L1 or anti-CTLA-4 therapy, and around 40% of the dose-escalation patients had previously received checkpoint inhibitors. Among the roughly 52 dose-escalation patients, 19 had hepatocellular carcinoma, around 15 melanoma, 9 renal cell carcinoma and 9 head and neck cancer. Intravenous ivuxolimab was administered to patients every 2 weeks at six dose levels: 0.01, 0.1, 0.3, 1.5, 3 and 10 mg/kg. The paper describes the monotherapy dose-escalation part (N of about 54 patients) of the phase I trial of ivuxolimab. Peripheral TCRbeta sequencing was intended to test whether TCR sequence diversity was altered and clonal T-cell expansion was caused by ivuxolimab. Three dose-escalation patients achieved partial responses, one with hepatocellular carcinoma and two with cutaneous melanoma.

Counted from cysteine to phenylalanine, this CDR3 has 13 amino acids. The CDR3 DNA has 39 bases and is translated from base 1. The V end loses 3 bases and the J end loses 9 bases, and a stretch of 12 bases separates them. CDR1 and CDR2, per the germline V gene, are SGHTA and FQGNSA. The trial excluded patients who had a history of autoimmune disease or who were on systemic immunosuppression. Peripheral blood for TCR sequencing was drawn from every dose cohort at baseline, at cycle 4 day 1 and at cycle 7 day 1. The samples were drawn from a first-in-human, open-label, multicenter phase I dose-escalation trial of ivuxolimab. The trial enrolled adults with locally advanced or metastatic head and neck squamous cell, hepatocellular, melanoma or renal cell carcinoma. Before TCR sequencing, CD4+ and CD8+ T cells were separately sorted from peripheral blood. General conclusions and limits of the study: Partial responders in the 0.1-3.0 mg/kg groups had among the lowest normalized peripheral clonal expansion, especially among CD8+ T cells. Which antigens the clonally expanded peripheral T cells were specific for was not determined. After ivuxolimab, expanded clones were on average more numerous among CD8+ T cells than among CD4+ T cells. Low levels of normalized T-cell clonal expansion were also seen in some patients who did not respond. Clonal expansion of both CD4+ and CD8+ blood T cells was observed from baseline to week 6 at doses 0.1 to 3.0 mg/kg.

Rearrangement joined TRBV7-2 to TRBJ2-1, with the D gene not clear enough to name. This TCR came from an adult with an advanced solid tumor such as melanoma, head and neck, liver or kidney cancer. Specimen: CD4+ or CD8+ T cells sorted from blood, collected in a trial of the OX40 agonist ivuxolimab. The DNA is as follows: TGTGCCAGCAGCTTTTATTTAGCTGGTGAGCAGTTCTTC. Translated, this is CASSFYLAGEQFF.